The 32 T cell receptor beta chains below come from one sample, sequenced in a study of T cell responses to AZD1222 COVID-19 vaccine. Some clones are missing from TCRdb's copy, which holds only in-frame ones; the method was immunoSEQ multiplex PCR. The sample records approximately 110,000 clones, 87% being singletons. The sample in question was peripheral blood, obtained 28 days after the second AZD1222 dose. All receptors come from an adult who received the AZD1222 COVID-19 vaccine.

This clone has just one count. V is TRBV19 and J is TRBJ2-7; 11 bases are shared with TRBD2. The CDR3 has 14 amino acids. Germline CDR1 is LNHDA and CDR2 is SQIVND (reference sequence). J was trimmed by 3 bases and V by 2 bases; bases with no gene match: 0. The CDR3 DNA is TGTGCCAGTAGTATAACTAGCGGGAGCTACGAGCAGTACTTC. The encoded protein is CASSITSGSYEQYF.

This chain joins TRBV14 and TRBJ2-7; D tentatively fits TRBD1 or TRBD2 (6 bases each). Trimming cost V 1 base and J 2 bases, with 15 bases left between them. The CDR3 runs 16 residues. Germline values: CDR1 SGHDN, CDR2 FVKESK. The CDR3 region is CASSQANGGIPYEQYF. Here the CDR3 DNA reads TGTGCCAGCAGCCAAGCAAACGGGGGCATCCCCTACGAGCAGTACTTC. The entire variable domain, with the rest obtained from reference TRBV14 and TRBJ2-7, is as follows: EAGVTQFPSHSVIEKGQTVTLRCDPISGHDNLYWYRRVMGKEIKFLLHFVKESKQDESGMPNNRFLAERTGGTYSTLKVQPAELEDSGVYFCASSQANGGIPYEQYFGPGTRLTVT.

The chain recombines TRBV28 with TRBJ2-7; tentatively, D is TRBD2 (6 bases). CDR3 length: 13 residues. V lost 1 base, J lost 3 bases, and 7 bases lay in between. Germline CDR1 and CDR2: MDHEN and SYDVKM. The CDR3 DNA reads TGTGCCAGCAGTTTATTGGGGGGCTACGAGCAGTACTTC. Translation gives CASSLLGGYEQYF.

The rearrangement uses TRBV7-2 and TRBJ2-4; no firm D call. The CDR3 length is 12 residues. V was trimmed by 10 bases and J by 6 bases, leaving 13 bases between them. Germline V gene sequence: CDR1 SGHTA, CDR2 FQGNSA. This chain's CDR3 is CATADGANIQYF. The CDR3 DNA reads as TGTGCCACCGCCGACGGAGCAAACATTCAGTACTTC.

J is TRBJ2-3 and V is TRBV9; D gene uncertain. V shed 3 bases and J shed 4 bases, with 6 bases lying between them. Germline assignment: CDR1 SGDLS and CDR2 YYNGEE. The CDR3 is made up of 12 amino acids. The CDR3: CASSESADTQYF. CDR3 bases: TGTGCCAGCAGCGAGTCGGCAGATACGCAGTATTTT.

This chain connects TRBV4-1 to TRBJ2-7, with 7 bases identical to TRBD1. Trimming cost V 6 bases and J 2 bases; bases outside gene matches: 7. Germline-derived CDR1 and CDR2 are MGHRA and YSYEKL. The CDR3 sequence is 14 residues long. The CDR3 region has the DNA TGCGCCAGCAGTCCAGCACAGGGGACCTACGAGCAGTACTTC. This translates into CASSPAQGTYEQYF.

The rearrangement links TRBV3-1 (or the pseudogene TRBV3-2) to TRBJ2-5; possible D gene TRBD1, 6 bases. Germline lookup yields CDR1 LGHDT and CDR2 YNNKEL (reference sequence). V gave up 3 bases and J gave up 1 base, with 12 bases separating them. This CDR3 contains 15 residues. CDR3 nucleotides: TGTGCCAGCAGCCACCCAGACAGGTTCCAAGAGACCCAGTACTTC. This translates into CASSHPDRFQETQYF.

The J gene is TRBJ1-1, the V gene TRBV6-5, with D uncertain. The V gene's germline CDR1 is MNHEY and CDR2 SVGAGI. V dropped 1 base and J dropped 0 bases, with 9 bases sitting between them. The CDR3 spans 15 residues. The CDR3 nucleotides read TGTGCCAGCAGTTACTTCGGAACGATGAACACTGAAGCTTTCTTT. Its protein product is CASSYFGTMNTEAFF.

This clone was observed a handful of times. The chain has TRBV10-3 and TRBJ2-2, with D possibly matching TRBD1 (7 bases). CDR3 length equals 13 residues. CDR1 is ENHRY, CDR2 SYGVKD, per germline. Trimming shortened V by 8 bases and J by 7 bases, and 14 bases separated the two germline ends. The CDR3 loop is CAIGGGGIGELFF. The CDR3 DNA reads as TGTGCCATCGGAGGGGGCGGTATCGGGGAGCTGTTTTTT.

The chain recombines TRBV4-2 with TRBJ2-7; maybe TRBD2 (6 bases). V lost 0 bases and J lost 3, with 9 bases in between. Germline V CDR1 and CDR2: LGHNA, YNFKEQ. The CDR3 totals 14 residues. This CDR3 is CASSQDGGNYEQYF. The CDR3 nucleotides read TGTGCCAGCAGCCAAGATGGGGGGAACTACGAGCAGTACTTC.

The V call is TRBV7-2, the J call TRBJ1-6; D is undetermined. Germline V gene lookup returns CDR1 SGHTA and CDR2 FQGNSA. V lost 5 bases to trimming and J lost 7 bases, with 15 bases between them. The CDR3 loop spans 15 amino acids. The CDR3 loop is CASSPARRNNSPLHF. In nucleotides, the CDR3 is TGTGCCAGCAGCCCGGCCAGACGCAACAATTCACCCCTCCACTTT.

V and J are TRBV25-1 and TRBJ1-2, with 9 bases lining up with TRBD1. Trimming removed 3 bases from V and 4 bases from J; junction bases left unmatched: 9. This CDR3 contains 16 residues. Germline CDR1 reads MGHDK; CDR2 reads SYGVNS. CDR3 in DNA: TGTGCCAGCAGTGACACGAACAGGGGGCTCTCCTATGGCTACACCTTC. This translates into CASSDTNRGLSYGYTF.

This chain joins TRBV12-3 or TRBV12-4 and TRBJ2-7; the D is unclear. CDR3 size: 13 residues. V lost 3 bases and J 3 bases, leaving 9 bases between the germline ends. The CDR3 DNA reads as TGTGCCAGCAGTTTTGAACTTCTCTACGAGCAGTACTTC. Encoded protein: CASSFELLYEQYF.

The chain recombines TRBV29-1 with TRBJ2-5; no definite D call. The CDR3 consists of 11 residues. Trimming took 5 bases from V and 5 from J, leaving 9 bases between them. CDR1 and CDR2 (germline): SQVTM, ANQGSEA. CDR3 nucleotides: TGCAGCGTTTCTTCCCTCGAGACCCAGTACTTC. Translating it yields CSVSSLETQYF.

This chain joins TRBV27 and TRBJ1-1; no definite D call. CDR3 length: 14 residues. V dropped 2 bases and J dropped 5 bases, with 12 bases sitting between them. Germline values: CDR1 MNHEY, CDR2 SMNVEV (reference sequence). For the CDR3, the DNA is TGTGCCAGCAGTTTAGCGGGCGGTTGGACTGAAGCTTTCTTT. This translates into CASSLAGGWTEAFF.

The chain employs TRBV27 and TRBJ2-1; 9 bases map to TRBD2. The CDR3 is made up of 16 amino acids. The J segment lost 10 bases and the V segment lost 2 bases, leaving 12 bases of the junction unmatched. Per germline, CDR1 MNHEY and CDR2 SMNVEV (reference sequence). CDR3 nucleotide sequence: TGTGCCAGCAGTTTAGGGGGTAGCGGGAGATCGGGAGAGCAGTTCTTC. Its translation is CASSLGGSGRSGEQFF.

The chain joins TRBV19 to TRBJ1-6; TRBD1 agrees at 10 bases. With 4 bases clipped from V and 11 bases from J, the junction kept 11 bases outside the gene matches. Germline V gene data show CDR1 as LNHDA and CDR2 as SQIVND (reference sequence). CDR3 length equals 16 residues. For the CDR3, the DNA is TGTGCCAGTAGTAATTCCCTCTCGGACAGGGGGACACCCCTCCACTTT. This gives the protein CASSNSLSDRGTPLHF.

The CDR3 DNA reads as TGTGCCAGCAGCCAAGGGCCCACACGAGATACGCAGTATTTT. Protein product: CASSQGPTRDTQYF. The chain uses TRBV3-1 (or the pseudogene TRBV3-2) and TRBJ2-3; D is unclear. This CDR3 contains 14 residues. V shed 1 base and J shed 5 bases, with 10 bases lying between them. CDR1 and CDR2 from the germline V gene are LGHDT and YNNKEL (reference sequence).

CDR3 nucleotides: TGTGCCAGCAGTCTCGGTCCGGGAAACACCATATATTTT. It is translated as CASSLGPGNTIYF. V usage is TRBV12-3 or TRBV12-4 and J usage is TRBJ1-3, with D unresolved. The CDR3 consists of 13 residues. The V end was cut by 5 bases, the J end by 4 bases, with 9 bases between.

The chain is built from TRBV2 and TRBJ1-5; 8 bases match TRBD1. With 6 bases clipped from V and 6 bases from J, the junction kept 7 bases outside the gene matches. This CDR3 has 14 residues. In germline, CDR1 is SNHLY, CDR2 FYNNEI. CDR3 in DNA: TGTGCCAGCAGCGCCCGACAGGGGCCTCAGCCCCAGCATTTT. It yields the protein CASSARQGPQPQHF.

The genes are TRBV23-1 and TRBJ2-7, with D perhaps given as TRBD1 or TRBD2 (5 bases each). TRBV23-1 is marked as an open reading frame, function uncertain. V was clipped by 0 bases and J by 7 bases, with 22 bases between them. This CDR3 is 17 amino acids long. CDR3 loop: CASSQSSDSAHGKEQYF. CDR3 coding DNA: TGCGCCAGCAGTCAATCAAGCGACAGCGCCCACGGGAAAGAGCAGTACTTC.

The chain couples TRBV5-6 to TRBJ1-3; 10 positions match TRBD1. The CDR3 has 15 amino acids. CDR1 is SGHDT and CDR2 is YYEEEE in the germline V gene. Trimming took 4 bases from V and 4 from J; bases not matched to a gene: 5. Here the CDR3 reads CASSMTGGAGNTIYF. The CDR3 nucleotides read TGTGCCAGCAGCATGACAGGGGGCGCAGGAAACACCATATATTTT.

This clone was detected only once. The chain employs TRBV6-5 and TRBJ2-5, with D hard to call. The germline gives CDR1 MNHEY, CDR2 SVGAGI. The CDR3 runs 13 residues. The V and J ends lost 5 bases and 2 bases respectively, with 9 bases between them. CDR3 sequence (DNA): TGTGCCAGCAGTAACAACGTTCAAGAGACCCAGTACTTC. This translates into CASSNNVQETQYF.

In nucleotides, the CDR3 is TGTGCCAGCAGCCCCGGGACAGGCCCTAAGCCCCAGCATTTT. It is translated as CASSPGTGPKPQHF. The V gene is TRBV7-2, the J gene TRBJ1-5; the match to TRBD1 covers 8 bases. Per germline, CDR1 SGHTA and CDR2 FQGNSA. The trim removed 5 bases at V and 8 bases at J, leaving 8 bases unmatched. CDR3 size: 14 residues.

The rearrangement joins TRBV12-5 to TRBJ1-3; TRBD1 is a possible D gene (5 bases). CDR1 and CDR2 from the germline V gene are LGHNT and FRNRAP. The V end was cut by 0 bases, the J end by 8 bases, with 11 bases between. CDR3 size: 14 residues. The CDR3 protein is CASGLVGRADTIYF. The CDR3 DNA follows: TGTGCTAGTGGTTTGGTCGGCAGGGCGGACACCATATATTTT.

This clone was counted only a few times. V usage is TRBV7-3 and J usage is TRBJ2-2; 15 bases map to TRBD2. The CDR3 loop spans 18 amino acids. With 5 bases clipped from V and 4 bases from J, the junction kept 8 bases outside the gene matches. In germline, CDR1 is SGHTA, CDR2 FQGTGA. The CDR3 nucleotides read TGTGCCAGCAGCCCCGGACTAGCGGGAGGGCGGCGCACCGGGGAGCTGTTTTTT. This encodes CASSPGLAGGRRTGELFF.

The rearrangement uses TRBV10-3 and TRBJ2-5; 13 positions match TRBD2. Germline CDR1 ENHRY, CDR2 SYGVKD. V dropped 4 bases and J dropped 5; count of bases not matched to a gene: 7. This CDR3 is built from 16 residues. The CDR3 DNA reads TGTGCCATCAGTGTAACTAGCGGGGGGGTTCGGGAGACCCAGTACTTC. Translating gives CAISVTSGGVRETQYF.

This clone was counted a single time. The rearrangement links TRBV4-1 to TRBJ2-7, with D unclear. CDR1 is MGHRA and CDR2 is YSYEKL in the germline V gene. Between the trimmed V and J ends, which lost 1 base and 4 bases, there was a span of 8 bases. The CDR3 runs 13 residues. The chain's CDR3 is CASSQGPRYEQYF. CDR3 bases: TGCGCCAGCAGCCAAGGACCACGATACGAGCAGTACTTC.

V usage is TRBV25-1 and J usage is TRBJ2-7; D assignment may be TRBD1 or TRBD2 (5 bases each). This CDR3 region has 18 residues. The germline V and J ends were trimmed by 5 bases and 3 bases, with 26 bases remaining between them. The germline CDR1 and CDR2 sequences are MGHDK and SYGVNS. CDR3 nucleotides: TGTGCCAGCAGTTCAATGGGGGAGCAGGGAAGGGGCTACTACGAGCAGTACTTC. The encoded protein is CASSSMGEQGRGYYEQYF.

V usage is TRBV18 and J usage is TRBJ2-1; unclear D gene. The germline V gene encodes CDR1 KGHSH and CDR2 LQKENI. V was trimmed by 3 bases and J by 0 bases, leaving 9 bases between them. This CDR3 is built from 15 residues. The DNA of the CDR3 is TGTGCCAGCTCACCCGAGGCGCTCTCCTACAATGAGCAGTTCTTC. It specifies CASSPEALSYNEQFF. The complete variable domain, with remaining parts taken from reference TRBV18 and TRBJ2-1, reads NAGVMQNPRHLVRRRGQEARLRCSPMKGHSHVYWYRQLPEEGLKFMVYLQKENIIDESGMPKERFSAEFPKEGPSILRIQQVVRGDSAAYFCASSPEALSYNEQFFGPGTRLTVL.

The chain joins TRBV6-5 to TRBJ2-7; D uncertain. The CDR3 contains 13 residues. V lost 5 bases and J lost 3, with 11 bases in between. Germline CDR1 reads MNHEY; CDR2 reads SVGAGI. The CDR3 loop is CASSNSYYYEQYF. DNA for the CDR3: TGTGCCAGCAGTAACAGTTATTACTACGAGCAGTACTTC.

The CDR3 loop reads CASSQGTVLGQETQYF. In nucleotides, the CDR3 is TGTGCCAGCAGCCAAGGGACAGTCCTCGGTCAAGAGACCCAGTACTTC. The J gene is TRBJ2-5, the V gene TRBV3-1 (or the pseudogene TRBV3-2), with D perhaps TRBD1 (6 bases). The CDR3 covers 16 residues. Germline V gene data show CDR1 as LGHDT and CDR2 as YNNKEL (reference sequence). With 1 base removed from V and 2 bases from J, the gap between germline ends came to 14 bases.